This T cell receptor beta chain stems from a study of blood T cell repertoires in COVID-19. Study-level background: COVID-19 samples, acute and convalescent, were from the United States, Italy and Spain. From T cells, B-cell-depleted T cells, or PBMCs came the material, which was cDNA or gDNA.

CDR1 and CDR2 (germline): LNHDA, SQIVND (reference sequence). This CDR3 is built from 15 residues. Trimming cost V 6 bases and J 4 bases, with 17 bases left between them. Original analysis: Estimation of nucleated cell counts relied on the amplification of reference gene primers. TCRdb's copy holds only in-frame clones and misses some; the assay was immunoSEQ multiplex PCR. V and J calls and clone size are as listed in that table; D and trimming were resolved from the DNA. The table has some 160,000 clones, around 75% seen once. Material for sequencing was peripheral blood. The V call is TRBV19, the J call TRBJ2-3; the D gene is possibly TRBD1 (6 bases). This sequence was found in a woman aged 80 or older with acute or convalescent COVID-19. The CDR3 DNA follows: TGTGCCAGTAGAGTTACAGGGTCCCCAGCAGATACGCAGTATTTT. This codes for CASRVTGSPADTQYF. Supplemented by reference TRBV19 and TRBJ2-3, the full variable domain reads DGGITQSPKYLFRKEGQNVTLSCEQNLNHDAMYWYRQDPGQGLRLIYYSQIVNDFQKGDIAEGYSVSREKKESFPLTVTSAQKNPTAFYLCASRVTGSPADTQYFGPGTRLTVL.